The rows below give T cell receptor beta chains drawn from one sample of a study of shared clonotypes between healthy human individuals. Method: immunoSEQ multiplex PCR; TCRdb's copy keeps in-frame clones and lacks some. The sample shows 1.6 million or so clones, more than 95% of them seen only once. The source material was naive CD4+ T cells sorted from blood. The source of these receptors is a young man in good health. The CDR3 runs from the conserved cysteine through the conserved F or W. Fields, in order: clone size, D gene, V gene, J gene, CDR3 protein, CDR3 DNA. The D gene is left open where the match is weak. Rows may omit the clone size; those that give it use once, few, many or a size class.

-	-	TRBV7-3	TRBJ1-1	CASSLKNLRGGPNTEAFF	TGTGCCAGCAGCTTAAAAAACCTTCGTGGAGGCCCGAACACTGAAGCTTTCTTT
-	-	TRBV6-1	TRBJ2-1	CASLRSYNEQFF	TGTGCCAGCCTCCGCTCCTACAATGAGCAGTTCTTC
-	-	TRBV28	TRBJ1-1	CAGSKGLDTEAFF	TGTGCCGGAAGCAAGGGGCTGGACACTGAAGCTTTCTTT
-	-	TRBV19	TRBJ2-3	CASSIVGSTDTQYF	TGTGCCAGTAGTATCGTCGGGAGTACAGATACGCAGTATTTT
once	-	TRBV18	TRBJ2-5	CASSLGTSEETQYF	TGTGCCAGCTCACTAGGGACGTCGGAAGAGACCCAGTACTTC
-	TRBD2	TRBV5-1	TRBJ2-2	CASSLGRLAGESTGELFF	TGCGCCAGCAGCTTGGGTAGGTTAGCGGGTGAATCCACCGGGGAGCTGTTTTTT
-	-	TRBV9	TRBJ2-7	CASSVASGLTYEQYF	TGTGCCAGCAGCGTAGCTTCGGGACTTACCTACGAGCAGTACTTC
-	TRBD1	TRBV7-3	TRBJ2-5	CASSTGTGAQETQYF	TGTGCCAGCAGTACCGGGACAGGGGCCCAAGAGACCCAGTACTTC
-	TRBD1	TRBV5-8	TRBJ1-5	CASSSWGTGFASNQPQHF	TGTGCCAGCAGCTCGTGGGGGACAGGGTTCGCGAGCAATCAGCCCCAGCATTTT
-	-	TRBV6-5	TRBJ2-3	CASSLMGYGGDTQYF	TGTGCCAGCAGTTTAATGGGGTACGGGGGCGATACGCAGTATTTT
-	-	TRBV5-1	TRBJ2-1	CASMEGGESGKQFF	TGCGCCAGCATGGAGGGGGGAGAGTCAGGCAAGCAGTTCTTC
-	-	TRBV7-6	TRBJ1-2	CASSTLRGADGYTF	TGTGCCAGCAGCACCCTCCGAGGGGCGGATGGCTACACCTTC
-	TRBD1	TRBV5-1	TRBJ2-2	CASSRTGGSTGELFF	TGCGCCAGCAGTCGGACAGGGGGCTCAACCGGGGAGCTGTTTTTT
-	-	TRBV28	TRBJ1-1	CASSRGTSRAFF	TGTGCCAGCAGTCGTGGGACGTCAAGGGCTTTCTTT
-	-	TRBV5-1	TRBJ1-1	CASSPNGGMNTEAFF	TGCGCCAGCAGCCCGAATGGGGGTATGAACACTGAAGCTTTCTTT
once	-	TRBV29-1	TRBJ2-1	CSVGPGSSYNEQFF	TGCAGCGTCGGACCGGGGAGCTCCTACAATGAGCAGTTCTTC
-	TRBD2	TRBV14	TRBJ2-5	CASRPKREGGETQYF	TGTGCCAGCAGACCCAAGCGGGAGGGGGGAGAGACCCAGTACTTC
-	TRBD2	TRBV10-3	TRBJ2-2	CAISEPKPGLASTGELFF	TGTGCCATCAGTGAGCCCAAACCGGGACTAGCGAGCACCGGGGAGCTGTTTTTT
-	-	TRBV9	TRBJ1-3	CASSVGGGNTIYF	TGTGCCAGCAGCGTAGGTGGGGGAAACACCATATATTTT
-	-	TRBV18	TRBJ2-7	CASSLDGTEQYF	TGTGCCAGCTCACTAGACGGTACCGAGCAGTACTTC
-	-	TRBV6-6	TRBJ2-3	CASSPVSTDTQYF	TGTGCCAGCAGTCCGGTCTCCACAGATACGCAGTATTTT
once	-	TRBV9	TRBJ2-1	CASSGRQYNEQFF	TGTGCCAGCAGCGGCCGACAGTACAATGAGCAGTTCTTC
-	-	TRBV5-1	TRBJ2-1	CASSPPMEENEQFF	TGCGCCAGCAGCCCCCCCATGGAGGAGAATGAGCAGTTCTTC
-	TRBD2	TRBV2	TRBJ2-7	CASILRPTSGIWYEQYF	TGTGCCAGCATTTTAAGACCGACTAGCGGGATTTGGTACGAGCAGTACTTC
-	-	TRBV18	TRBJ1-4	CASSLNWSEKLFF	TGTGCCAGCTCACTTAATTGGTCTGAAAAACTGTTTTTT
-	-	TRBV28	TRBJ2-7	CASSLPGARYEQYF	TGTGCCAGCAGTTTACCGGGGGCAAGGTACGAGCAGTACTTC
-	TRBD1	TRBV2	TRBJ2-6	CASSRDRVGSGANVLTF	TGTGCCAGCAGTCGGGACAGGGTGGGATCTGGGGCCAACGTCCTGACTTTC
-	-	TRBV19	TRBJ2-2	CASSTFRGTGELFF	TGTGCCAGTAGTACCTTCAGGGGCACCGGGGAGCTGTTTTTT
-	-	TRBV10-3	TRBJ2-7	CAISEFDLEQYF	TGTGCCATCAGTGAGTTCGACCTGGAGCAGTACTTC
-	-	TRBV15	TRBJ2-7	CATSSSRLATYEQYF	TGTGCCACCAGTTCGTCTCGTCTAGCAACCTACGAGCAGTACTTC
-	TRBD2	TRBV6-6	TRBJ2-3	CASSYRREDPTDTQYF	TGTGCCAGCAGTTATCGGCGGGAGGACCCCACAGATACGCAGTATTTT
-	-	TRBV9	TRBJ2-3	CASSVAGPPNGRDTQYF	TGTGCCAGCAGCGTAGCGGGGCCGCCTAACGGTAGAGATACGCAGTATTTT
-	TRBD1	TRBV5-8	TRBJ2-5	CASSGRQGRGETQYF	TGTGCCAGCAGCGGCAGACAGGGTAGGGGGGAGACCCAGTACTTC
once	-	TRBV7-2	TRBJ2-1	CASSSPRGRNEQFF	TGTGCCAGCAGCTCGCCCCGGGGCCGAAATGAGCAGTTCTTC
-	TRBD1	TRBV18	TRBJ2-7	CASSRLGQPSYEQYF	TGTGCCAGCTCACGGCTGGGACAGCCTTCCTACGAGCAGTACTTC
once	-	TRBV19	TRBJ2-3	CASQIQYSSTDTQYF	TGTGCCAGCCAAATACAGTACTCTAGCACAGATACGCAGTATTTT
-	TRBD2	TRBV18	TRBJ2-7	CASSPSAGAFYEQYF	TGTGCCAGCTCACCATCGGCGGGAGCGTTCTACGAGCAGTACTTC
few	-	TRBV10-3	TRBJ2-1	CAISEYRTIQQFF	TGTGCCATCAGTGAGTACCGGACAATCCAGCAGTTCTTC
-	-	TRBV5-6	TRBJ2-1	CASSPFSGSFYNEQFF	TGTGCCAGCAGCCCCTTTAGCGGTTCTTTCTACAATGAGCAGTTCTTC
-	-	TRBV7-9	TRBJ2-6	CASSLRGAALSGANVLTF	TGTGCCAGCAGCTTACGCGGGGCCGCCCTCTCTGGGGCCAACGTCCTGACTTTC
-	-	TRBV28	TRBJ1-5	CASSLILRGQPQHF	TGTGCCAGCAGTTTAATCCTTCGAGGTCAGCCCCAGCATTTT
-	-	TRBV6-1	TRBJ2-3	CASSEVPAMDTQYF	TGTGCCAGCAGTGAAGTTCCAGCCATGGATACGCAGTATTTT
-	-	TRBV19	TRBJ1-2	CASMRTNYGYTF	TGTGCCAGTATGAGGACTAACTATGGCTACACCTTC
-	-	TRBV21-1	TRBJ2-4	CASSRDRTRIGAKNIQYF	TGTGCCAGCAGCAGGGACAGAACAAGGATAGGGGCCAAAAACATTCAGTACTTC
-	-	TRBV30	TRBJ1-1	CAWSGGGNTEAFF	TGTGCCTGGAGTGGTGGGGGGAACACTGAAGCTTTCTTT
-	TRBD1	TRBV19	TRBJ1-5	CASSGGQGTINQPQHF	TGTGCCAGTAGTGGGGGACAGGGAACGATCAATCAGCCCCAGCATTTT
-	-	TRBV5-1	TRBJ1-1	CASSLGSGFVYTEAFF	TGCGCCAGCAGCTTGGGCTCAGGGTTTGTTTACACTGAAGCTTTCTTT
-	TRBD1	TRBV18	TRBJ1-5	CASSSDRGNQPQHF	TGTGCCAGCTCGTCGGACAGGGGGAATCAGCCCCAGCATTTT
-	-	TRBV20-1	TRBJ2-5	CSASGQETQYF	TGCAGTGCGAGTGGCCAAGAGACCCAGTACTTC
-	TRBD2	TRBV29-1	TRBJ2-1	CSTRQTSGSQNEQFF	TGCAGCACCCGTCAGACTAGCGGGAGCCAGAATGAGCAGTTCTTC
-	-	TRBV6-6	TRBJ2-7	CASSFGTNYEQYF	TGTGCCAGCAGTTTTGGGACAAACTACGAGCAGTACTTC
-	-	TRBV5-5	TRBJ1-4	CASSFEGSNEKLFF	TGTGCCAGCAGCTTTGAGGGCAGTAATGAAAAACTGTTTTTT
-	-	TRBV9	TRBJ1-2	CASSAREVDGALNYGYTF	TGTGCCAGCAGCGCCCGTGAAGTGGACGGGGCCCTCAACTATGGCTACACCTTC
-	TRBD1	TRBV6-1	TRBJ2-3	CASRQGQSTDTQYF	TGTGCCAGCAGACAGGGACAGAGCACAGATACGCAGTATTTT
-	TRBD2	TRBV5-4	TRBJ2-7	CASTGTAPNREGSSYEQYF	TGTGCCAGCACCGGAACCGCCCCGAACCGGGAGGGGAGCTCCTACGAGCAGTACTTC